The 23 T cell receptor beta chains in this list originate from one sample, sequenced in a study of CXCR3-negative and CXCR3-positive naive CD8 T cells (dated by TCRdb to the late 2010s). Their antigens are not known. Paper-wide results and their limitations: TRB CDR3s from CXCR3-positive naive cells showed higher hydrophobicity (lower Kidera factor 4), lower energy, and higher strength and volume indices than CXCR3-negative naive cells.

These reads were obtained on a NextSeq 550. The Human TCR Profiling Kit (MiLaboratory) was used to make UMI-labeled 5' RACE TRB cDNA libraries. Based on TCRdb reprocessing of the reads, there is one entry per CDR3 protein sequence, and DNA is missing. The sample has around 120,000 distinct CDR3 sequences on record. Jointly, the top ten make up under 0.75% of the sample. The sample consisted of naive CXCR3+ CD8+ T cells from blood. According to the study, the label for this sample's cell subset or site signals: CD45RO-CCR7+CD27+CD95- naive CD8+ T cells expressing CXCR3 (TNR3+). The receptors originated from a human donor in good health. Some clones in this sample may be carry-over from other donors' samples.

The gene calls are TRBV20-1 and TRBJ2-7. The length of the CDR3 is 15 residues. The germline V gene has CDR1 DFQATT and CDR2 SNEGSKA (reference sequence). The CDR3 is CSARDIQNSPSEQYF.

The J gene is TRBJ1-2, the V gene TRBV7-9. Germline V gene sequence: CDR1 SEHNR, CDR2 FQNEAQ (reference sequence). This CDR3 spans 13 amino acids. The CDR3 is CASSEAENYGYTF. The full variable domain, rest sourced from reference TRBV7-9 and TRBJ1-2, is DTGVSQNPRHKITKRGQNVTFRCDPISEHNRLYWYRQTLGQGPEFLTYFQNEAQLEKSRLLSDRFSAERPKGSFSTLEIQRTEQGDSAMYLCASSEAENYGYTFGSGTRLTVV.

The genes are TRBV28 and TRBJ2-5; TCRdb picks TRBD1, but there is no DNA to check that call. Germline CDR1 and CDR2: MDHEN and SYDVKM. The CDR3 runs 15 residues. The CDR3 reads CASSFSTGAQETQYF.

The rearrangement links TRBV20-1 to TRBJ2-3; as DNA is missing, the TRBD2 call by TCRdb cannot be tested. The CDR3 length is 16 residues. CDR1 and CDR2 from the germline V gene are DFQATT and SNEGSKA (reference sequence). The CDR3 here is CSANGGSDSSTDTQYF.

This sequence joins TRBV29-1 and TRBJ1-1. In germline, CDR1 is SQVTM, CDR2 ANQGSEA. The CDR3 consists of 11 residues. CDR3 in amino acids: CSVTVNTEAFF.

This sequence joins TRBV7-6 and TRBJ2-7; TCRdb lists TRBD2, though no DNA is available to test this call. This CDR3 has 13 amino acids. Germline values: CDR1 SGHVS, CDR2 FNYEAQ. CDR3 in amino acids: CASSGSGSREQYF. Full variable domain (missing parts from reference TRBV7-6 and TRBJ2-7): GAGVSQSPRYKVTKRGQDVALRCDPISGHVSLYWYRQALGQGPEFLTYFNYEAQQDKSGLPNDRFSAERPEGSISTLTIQRTEQRDSAMYRCASSGSGSREQYFGPGTRLTVT.

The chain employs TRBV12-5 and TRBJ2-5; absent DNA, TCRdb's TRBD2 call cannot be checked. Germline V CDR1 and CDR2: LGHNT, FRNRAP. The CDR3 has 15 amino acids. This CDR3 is CASVPSEGYQETQYF.

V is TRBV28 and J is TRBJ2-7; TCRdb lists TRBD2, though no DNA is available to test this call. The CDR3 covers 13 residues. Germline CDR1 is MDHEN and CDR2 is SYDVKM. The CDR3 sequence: CASSRSGGYEQYF.

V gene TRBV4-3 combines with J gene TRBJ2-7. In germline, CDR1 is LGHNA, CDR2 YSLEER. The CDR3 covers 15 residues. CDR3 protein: CASSQTRGATYEQYF.

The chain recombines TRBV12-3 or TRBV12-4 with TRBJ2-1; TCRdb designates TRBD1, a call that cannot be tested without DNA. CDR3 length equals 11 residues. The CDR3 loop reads CASSWGIEQFF.

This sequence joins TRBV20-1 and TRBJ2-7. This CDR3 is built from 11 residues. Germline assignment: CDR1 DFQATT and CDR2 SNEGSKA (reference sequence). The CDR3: CSAGLDYEQYF.

Here the CDR3 reads CASSRTSGEVDEQFF. The chain combines TRBV6-5 with TRBJ2-1; TCRdb designates TRBD2, a call that cannot be tested without DNA. The CDR3 is 15 amino acids. Germline assignment: CDR1 MNHEY and CDR2 SVGAGI.

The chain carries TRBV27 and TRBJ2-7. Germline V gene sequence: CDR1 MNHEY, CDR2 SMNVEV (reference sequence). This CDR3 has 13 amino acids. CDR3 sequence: CASSLKADYEQYF.

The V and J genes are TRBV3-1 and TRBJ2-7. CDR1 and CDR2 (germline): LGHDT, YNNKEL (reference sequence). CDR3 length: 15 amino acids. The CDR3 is CASSQLDRGSYEQYF.

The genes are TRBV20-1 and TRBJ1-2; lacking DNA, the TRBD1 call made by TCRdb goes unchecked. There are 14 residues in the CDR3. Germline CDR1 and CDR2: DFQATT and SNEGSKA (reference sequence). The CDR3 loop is CSARDEDRGYGYTF.

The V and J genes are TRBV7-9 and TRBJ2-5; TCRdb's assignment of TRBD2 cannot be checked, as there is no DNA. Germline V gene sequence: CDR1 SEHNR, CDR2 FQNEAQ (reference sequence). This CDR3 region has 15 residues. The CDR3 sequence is CASSYGGGTQETQYF.

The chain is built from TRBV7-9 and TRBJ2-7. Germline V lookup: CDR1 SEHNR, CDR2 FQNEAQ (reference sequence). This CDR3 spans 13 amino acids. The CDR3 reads CASSFSEVYEQYF.

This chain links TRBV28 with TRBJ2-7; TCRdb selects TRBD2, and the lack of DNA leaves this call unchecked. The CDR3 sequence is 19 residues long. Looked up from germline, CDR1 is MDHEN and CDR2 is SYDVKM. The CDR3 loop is CASSLYHDRTSGSTYEQYF. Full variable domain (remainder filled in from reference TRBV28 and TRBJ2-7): DVKVTQSSRYLVKRTGEKVFLECVQDMDHENMFWYRQDPGLGLRLIYFSYDVKMKEKGDIPEGYSVSREKKERFSLILESASTNQTSMYLCASSLYHDRTSGSTYEQYFGPGTRLTVT.

This chain's CDR3 is CASSFEGREQYF. The chain is built from TRBV5-1 and TRBJ2-7; TCRdb names TRBD2, which stays unverified in the absence of DNA. The CDR3 loop spans 12 amino acids. CDR1 is SGHRS, CDR2 YFSETQ, per germline. The variable domain in full, completed from reference TRBV5-1 and TRBJ2-7, reads KAGVTQTPRYLIKTRGQQVTLSCSPISGHRSVSWYQQTPGQGLQFLFEYFSETQRNKGNFPGRFSGRQFSNSRSEMNVSTLELGDSALYLCASSFEGREQYFGPGTRLTVT.

The CDR3 here is CASSLGTGVDGYTF. The chain is built from TRBV4-1 and TRBJ1-2; as DNA is missing, the TRBD1 call by TCRdb cannot be tested. The CDR3 has 14 amino acids. Germline V gene sequence: CDR1 MGHRA, CDR2 YSYEKL.

The chain's CDR3 is CASSRTGENYNEQFF. V gene TRBV4-1 combines with J gene TRBJ2-1; TCRdb calls TRBD1, which cannot be checked without DNA. CDR3 length: 15 residues. The germline CDR1 and CDR2 sequences are MGHRA and YSYEKL.

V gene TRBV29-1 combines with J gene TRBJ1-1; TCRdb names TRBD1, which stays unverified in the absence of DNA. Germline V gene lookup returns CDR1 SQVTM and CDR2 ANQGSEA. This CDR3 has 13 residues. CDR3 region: CSVEAGLNTEAFF. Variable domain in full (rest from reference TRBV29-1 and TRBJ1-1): SAVISQKPSRDICQRGTSLTIQCQVDSQVTMMFWYRQQPGQSLTLIATANQGSEATYESGFVIDKFPISRPNLTFSTLTVSNMSPEDSSIYLCSVEAGLNTEAFFGQGTRLTVV.

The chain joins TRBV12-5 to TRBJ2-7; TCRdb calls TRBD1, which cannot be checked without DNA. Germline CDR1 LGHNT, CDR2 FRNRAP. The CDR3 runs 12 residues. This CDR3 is CASGLPRGEQYF.